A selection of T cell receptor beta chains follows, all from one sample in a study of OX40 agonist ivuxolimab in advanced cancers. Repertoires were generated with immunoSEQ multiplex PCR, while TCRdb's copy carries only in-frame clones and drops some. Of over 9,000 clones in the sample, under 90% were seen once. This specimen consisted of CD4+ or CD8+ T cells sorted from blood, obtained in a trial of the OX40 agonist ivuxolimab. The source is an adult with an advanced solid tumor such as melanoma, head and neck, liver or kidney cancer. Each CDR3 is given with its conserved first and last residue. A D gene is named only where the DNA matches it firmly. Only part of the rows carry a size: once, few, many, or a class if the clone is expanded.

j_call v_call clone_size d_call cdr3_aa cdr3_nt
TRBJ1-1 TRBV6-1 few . CASLDGFGTEAFF TGTGCCAGCCTGGATGGGTTCGGCACTGAAGCTTTCTTT
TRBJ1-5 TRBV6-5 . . CASSPTEYSNQPQHF TGTGCCAGCAGCCCGACAGAATATAGCAATCAGCCCCAGCATTTT
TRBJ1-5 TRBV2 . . CASSEYRGTNQPQHF TGTGCCAGCAGTGAATATAGGGGAACGAATCAGCCCCAGCATTTT
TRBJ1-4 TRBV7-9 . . CASRSEIYEKLFF TGTGCCAGCAGGTCGGAAATATACGAAAAACTGTTTTTT
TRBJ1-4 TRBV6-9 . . CASGRWSEKLFF TGTGCCAGCGGCCGCTGGTCAGAAAAACTGTTTTTT
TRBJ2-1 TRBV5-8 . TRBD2 CASWTSGVFNEQFF TGTGCCAGCTGGACTAGCGGGGTGTTCAATGAGCAGTTCTTC
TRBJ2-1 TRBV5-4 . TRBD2 CASSLAWRGANNEQFF TGTGCCAGCAGCTTGGCTTGGCGGGGGGCCAACAATGAGCAGTTCTTC
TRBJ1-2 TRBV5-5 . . CASSPGSGEDLYYGYTF TGTGCCAGCAGTCCTGGGTCGGGAGAGGACCTTTACTATGGCTACACCTTC
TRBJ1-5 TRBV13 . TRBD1 CASSRSQGALAQPQHF TGTGCCAGCAGCCGGTCCCAGGGGGCTTTGGCTCAGCCCCAGCATTTT
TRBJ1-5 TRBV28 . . CASRTEYSNQPQHF TGTGCCAGCAGGACCGAATATAGCAATCAGCCCCAGCATTTT
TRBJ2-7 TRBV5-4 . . CASTSVLNHEQYF TGTGCCAGCACTTCGGTCCTGAACCACGAGCAGTACTTC
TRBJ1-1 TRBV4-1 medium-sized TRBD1 CASSHGTGGSTEAFF TGCGCCAGCAGCCATGGGACAGGGGGTAGCACTGAAGCTTTCTTT
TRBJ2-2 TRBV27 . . CASSFGQVNTGELFF TGTGCCAGCAGTTTTGGGCAGGTGAACACCGGGGAGCTGTTTTTT
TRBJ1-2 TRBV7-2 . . CASSAPGQFGYTF TGTGCCAGCAGCGCACCGGGGCAATTCGGCTACACCTTC
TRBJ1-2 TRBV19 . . CASSWGNSYDGYTF TGTGCCAGTAGTTGGGGGAATTCTTATGATGGCTACACCTTC
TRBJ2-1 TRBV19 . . CASSIELGGAYNEQFF TGTGCCAGTAGTATAGAATTGGGGGGAGCCTACAATGAGCAGTTCTTC
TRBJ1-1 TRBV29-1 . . CSVGKNTEAFF TGCAGCGTTGGTAAGAACACTGAAGCTTTCTTT
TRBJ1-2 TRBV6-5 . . CATRPQGTGYTF TGTGCCACCAGACCCCAGGGTACTGGCTACACCTTC
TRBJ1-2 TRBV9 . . CASSVGGNPYGYTF TGTGCCAGCAGCGTAGGAGGAAACCCCTATGGCTACACCTTC
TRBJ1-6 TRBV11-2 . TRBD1 CASSRDRVGSPLHF TGTGCCAGCAGCCGGGACAGGGTCGGGTCACCCCTCCACTTT
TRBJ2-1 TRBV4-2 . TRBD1 CASSPEVSGGDSNNEQFF TGTGCCAGCAGCCCAGAAGTATCAGGGGGAGATTCTAACAATGAGCAGTTCTTC
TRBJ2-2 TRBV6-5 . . CASSYGQINTGELFF TGTGCCAGCAGTTACGGGCAAATCAACACCGGGGAGCTGTTTTTT
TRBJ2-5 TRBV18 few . CASSPVDVREETQYF TGTGCCAGCTCACCAGTGGATGTAAGGGAAGAGACCCAGTACTTC
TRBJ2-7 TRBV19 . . CASSITSTYEQYF TGTGCCAGTAGTATTACCAGTACCTACGAGCAGTACTTC
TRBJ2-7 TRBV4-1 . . CASSQERQHYEQYF TGCGCCAGCAGCCAAGAAAGGCAGCACTACGAGCAGTACTTC
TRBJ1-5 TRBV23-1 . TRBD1 CASSQRPTGSYSNQPQHF TGCGCCAGCAGTCAACGCCCGACAGGGTCTTATAGCAATCAGCCCCAGCATTTT
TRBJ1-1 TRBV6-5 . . CASSAANTEAFF TGTGCCAGCAGTGCAGCGAACACTGAAGCTTTCTTT
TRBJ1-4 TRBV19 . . CASSTEVFRVNEKLFF TGTGCCAGTAGTACCGAGGTTTTCAGGGTTAACGAAAAACTGTTTTTT
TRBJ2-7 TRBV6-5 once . CASRTLYSGYEQYF TGTGCCAGCAGAACTCTATACTCCGGGTACGAGCAGTACTTC
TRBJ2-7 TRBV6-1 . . CASSTQTGASYEQYF TGTGCCAGCAGTACCCAGACGGGAGCCTCCTACGAGCAGTACTTC
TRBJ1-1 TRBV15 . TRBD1 CATSRYRVSGQGVVITEAFF TGTGCCACCAGCAGATACCGAGTTTCAGGACAGGGGGTGGTGATCACTGAAGCTTTCTTT
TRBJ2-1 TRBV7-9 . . CASSPGYNEQFF TGTGCCAGCAGCCCAGGGTACAATGAGCAGTTCTTC
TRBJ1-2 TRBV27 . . CASSLAVQDPYGYTF TGTGCCAGCAGTTTAGCTGTACAAGACCCCTATGGCTACACCTTC
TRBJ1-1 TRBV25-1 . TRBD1 CASSEFLPGGHTEAFF TGTGCCAGCAGTGAATTCCTTCCAGGGGGCCACACTGAAGCTTTCTTT
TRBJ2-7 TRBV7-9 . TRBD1 CASSKTGALGEQYF TGTGCCAGCAGCAAGACAGGGGCCCTGGGCGAGCAGTACTTC
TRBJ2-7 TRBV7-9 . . CASTPSWGASYEQYF TGTGCCAGCACCCCTTCGTGGGGGGCAAGCTACGAGCAGTACTTC
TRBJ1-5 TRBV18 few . CASSPLGSLDYQPQHF TGTGCCAGCTCACCGCTGGGGTCTCTGGACTATCAGCCCCAGCATTTT
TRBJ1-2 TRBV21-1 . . CASSHRTGHYGYTF TGTGCCAGCAGCCACAGGACAGGGCACTATGGCTACACCTTC
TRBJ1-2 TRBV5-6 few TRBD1 CASSAGTGIGGYTF TGTGCCAGCAGCGCCGGGACAGGGATTGGCGGCTACACCTTC